Below are 26 T cell receptor beta chains sequenced from a single sample in a study of T cell responses to AZD1222 COVID-19 vaccine. Repertoires were generated with immunoSEQ multiplex PCR, while TCRdb's copy carries only in-frame clones and drops some. In the table there are 110,000 to 150,000 clones, 90% to 95% of which are singletons. The material was peripheral blood, obtained on day 0 of AZD1222 vaccination. The receptors here all came from an adult in good health.

The V gene is TRBV5-1, the J gene TRBJ1-1, with TRBD1 identical over 10 bases. Germline V gives CDR1 SGHRS, CDR2 YFSETQ. The V segment lost 7 bases and the J segment 3 bases; nucleotides outside the gene matches: 12. The CDR3 covers 16 residues. CDR3: CASGPLGGQGYTEAFF. The CDR3 DNA reads as TGCGCCAGCGGGCCCTTGGGGGGACAGGGGTACACTGAAGCTTTCTTT.

The V gene is TRBV24-1, the J gene TRBJ2-3, with 14 bases fitting TRBD2. This CDR3 is built from 17 residues. The V and J ends lost 2 bases and 5 bases, in that order; junction bases with no gene match: 5. Germline CDR1 reads KGHDR; CDR2 reads SFDVKD. The CDR3: CATSDSGLAGVLDTQYF. The CDR3 DNA reads as TGTGCCACCAGTGATTCGGGACTAGCGGGAGTTCTAGATACGCAGTATTTT.

The chain is built from TRBV28 and TRBJ2-2; TRBD2 aligns across 13 bases. V lost 0 bases, J lost 6 bases, and 4 bases stayed unmatched. CDR1 and CDR2 from the germline V gene are MDHEN and SYDVKM. This CDR3 comprises 17 residues. CDR3 sequence reads: CASSLWRLAGGPGELFF. CDR3 in DNA: TGTGCCAGCAGTTTATGGAGACTAGCGGGAGGCCCCGGGGAGCTGTTTTTT.

J is TRBJ2-1 and V is TRBV29-1, with TRBD2 identical over 8 bases. Germline-derived CDR1 and CDR2 are SQVTM and ANQGSEA. CDR3 length equals 13 residues. The V gene end was trimmed by 1 base and the J gene end by 10 bases; junction bases not matched to a gene: 6. The CDR3 spells CSVEGLAFQEQFF. In DNA form, the CDR3 reads TGCAGCGTTGAAGGACTAGCGTTTCAGGAGCAGTTCTTC.

V usage is TRBV30 and J usage is TRBJ1-6, with 8 bases identical to TRBD1. The CDR3 totals 13 residues. V shed 3 bases and J 7 bases; nucleotides not matched to a gene: 2. Germline assignment: CDR1 GTSNPN and CDR2 SVGIG (reference sequence). CDR3 protein: CAWRGTGNSPLHF. The CDR3 region has the DNA TGTGCCTGGAGAGGGACAGGCAATTCACCCCTCCACTTT.

This chain uses TRBV3-1 (or the pseudogene TRBV3-2) with TRBJ1-2, with D possibly matching TRBD1 (5 bases). With 4 bases removed from V and 4 bases from J, the gap between germline ends came to 10 bases. The CDR3 has 13 amino acids. Germline assignment: CDR1 LGHDT and CDR2 YNNKEL (reference sequence). DNA of the CDR3: TGTGCCAGCAGCCCAGGACACTCCTATGGCTACACCTTC. It translates to CASSPGHSYGYTF.

The chain has TRBV9 and TRBJ2-2, with 9 bases that match TRBD2. Germline assignment: CDR1 SGDLS and CDR2 YYNGEE. With 3 bases clipped from V and 5 bases from J, the junction kept 5 bases outside the gene matches. The CDR3 consists of 15 residues. In DNA, the CDR3 is TGTGCCAGCAGCGAGAGCGGGAGGTGGACCGGGGAGCTGTTTTTT. Translation: CASSESGRWTGELFF.

This rearrangement joins TRBV12-5 to TRBJ2-2; 11 bases are shared with TRBD2. V was clipped by 3 bases and J by 1 base; unmatched bases: 10. The germline CDR1 and CDR2 sequences are LGHNT and FRNRAP. This CDR3 is built from 19 residues. In DNA, the CDR3 is TGTGCTAGTGGTTTCCACATGACTAGCGGGAAACTGAACACCGGGGAGCTGTTTTTT. This sequence encodes CASGFHMTSGKLNTGELFF.

This clone appeared a single time. V gene TRBV2 combines with J gene TRBJ2-2, with TRBD2 as a possible D gene (6 bases). The V and J ends lost 2 bases and 0 bases respectively, with 10 bases between them. Germline V gives CDR1 SNHLY, CDR2 FYNNEI. The CDR3 consists of 16 residues. CDR3 sequence (DNA): TGTGCCAGCAGTGAAACGGGGAGGTCGAACACCGGGGAGCTGTTTTTT. This translates into CASSETGRSNTGELFF.

CDR3: CASLGTPRADTQYF. CDR3 DNA sequence: TGTGCCAGCCTTGGGACCCCTAGAGCAGATACGCAGTATTTT. The chain couples TRBV5-4 to TRBJ2-3, with D perhaps matching TRBD1 or TRBD2 (5 bases each). Germline CDR1 SGHNT, CDR2 YYREEE (reference sequence). Trimming took off 7 bases at V and 4 bases at J, with 16 bases between the two ends. The CDR3 runs to 14 residues.

The CDR3 protein is CASSLDGIYEQYF. CDR3 in DNA: TGCGCCAGCAGCTTGGACGGGATCTACGAGCAGTACTTC. The gene calls are TRBV5-1 and TRBJ2-7, with D possibly TRBD2 on 5 matching bases. Germline CDR1 is SGHRS and CDR2 is YFSETQ. The CDR3 runs 13 residues. Trimming took 0 bases from V and 3 from J, leaving 7 bases between them.

The rearrangement links TRBV19 to TRBJ1-2, with D unresolved. This CDR3 has 14 amino acids. V gave up 9 bases and J gave up 5 bases, with 19 bases separating them. Germline V lookup: CDR1 LNHDA, CDR2 SQIVND (reference sequence). In nucleotides, the CDR3 is TGTGCCAGCAGCCCGGGTTGGGTAGGATATGGCTACACCTTC. It encodes CASSPGWVGYGYTF.

The chain is built from TRBV5-1 and TRBJ2-1; tentatively, D is TRBD2 (5 bases). Germline CDR1 is SGHRS and CDR2 is YFSETQ. This CDR3 is built from 14 residues. Deletions cut 2 bases from V and 6 bases from J, with 12 bases between. The CDR3 DNA reads TGCGCCAGCAGCTTAGTAGAGCGGTTCAATGAGCAGTTCTTC. Amino acids: CASSLVERFNEQFF.

The chain recombines TRBV27 with TRBJ2-7, with D possibly TRBD1 on 6 matching bases. The CDR3 totals 15 residues. Germline loops: CDR1 MNHEY, CDR2 SMNVEV (reference sequence). The ends were cut back, 3 bases at V and 2 bases at J, with 14 bases in the middle. CDR3 coding DNA: TGTGCCAGCAGTTTCAAGGACAGTTACCCCTACGAGCAGTACTTC. Amino acids: CASSFKDSYPYEQYF.

This rearrangement joins TRBV27 to TRBJ2-1, with unresolved D. Trimming shortened V by 5 bases and J by 6 bases, and 8 bases separated the two germline ends. The V gene's germline CDR1 is MNHEY and CDR2 SMNVEV (reference sequence). The CDR3 sequence is 12 residues long. DNA for the CDR3: TGTGCCAGCAGTCCACTTAGCAATGAGCAGTTCTTC. Its protein is CASSPLSNEQFF.

The chain employs TRBV3-1 (or the pseudogene TRBV3-2) and TRBJ1-4; 9 bases are a match to TRBD1. With 0 bases clipped from V and 5 bases from J, the junction kept 1 base outside the gene matches. The CDR3 is 15 amino acids. Per germline, CDR1 LGHDT and CDR2 YNNKEL (reference sequence). CDR3 DNA sequence: TGTGCCAGCAGCCAAGACACAGGGGGCAATGAAAAACTGTTTTTT. It specifies CASSQDTGGNEKLFF.

The chain has TRBV6-5 and TRBJ1-2; 7 bases match TRBD1. CDR3 size: 16 residues. The germline gives CDR1 MNHEY, CDR2 SVGAGI. Trimming cost V 0 bases and J 8 bases; bases outside gene matches: 12. The CDR3 DNA follows: TGTGCCAGCAGTTACTCGCCGGACAGGTTCCGAGGGGGCTACACCTTC. Amino acid sequence: CASSYSPDRFRGGYTF.

The rearrangement uses TRBV5-1 and TRBJ2-7; no definite D call. The ends were cut back, 0 bases at V and 7 bases at J, with 14 bases in the middle. Germline V gene sequence: CDR1 SGHRS, CDR2 YFSETQ. This CDR3 is built from 14 residues. This chain's CDR3 is CASSLDGPVVEQYF. CDR3 sequence (DNA): TGCGCCAGCAGCTTGGACGGACCTGTAGTGGAGCAGTACTTC. The whole variable domain, remainder taken from reference TRBV5-1 and TRBJ2-7, is KAGVTQTPRYLIKTRGQQVTLSCSPISGHRSVSWYQQTPGQGLQFLFEYFSETQRNKGNFPGRFSGRQFSNSRSEMNVSTLELGDSALYLCASSLDGPVVEQYFGPGTRLTVT.

This sequence joins TRBV20-1 and TRBJ2-3; 10 bases map to TRBD1. Germline V lookup: CDR1 DFQATT, CDR2 SNEGSKA (reference sequence). With V trimmed by 3 bases and J by 4 bases, 4 bases remained unmatched. CDR3 length: 14 residues. CDR3 loop: CSASRQGASDTQYF. In DNA form, the CDR3 reads TGCAGTGCTAGTAGACAGGGGGCCTCAGATACGCAGTATTTT.

The chain joins TRBV6-5 to TRBJ1-1, with 8 bases identical to TRBD1. With V trimmed by 6 bases and J by 6 bases, 6 bases remained unmatched. The CDR3 runs 13 residues. The V gene's germline CDR1 is MNHEY and CDR2 SVGAGI. CDR3 DNA sequence: TGTGCCAGCAGAATACAGGGGGGATCTGAAGCTTTCTTT. Its protein is CASRIQGGSEAFF.

V and J are TRBV7-8 and TRBJ2-7; 8 bases agree with TRBD2. This CDR3 region has 15 residues. J was trimmed by 3 bases and V by 2 bases; bases with no gene match: 6. Germline CDR1 reads SGHVS; CDR2 reads FQNEAQ. DNA of the CDR3: TGTGCCAGCAGCTTACGGCCAGCGGGAGACTACGAGCAGTACTTC. It encodes CASSLRPAGDYEQYF.

The CDR3 DNA sequence: TGTGCCAGCAGCTTAGGGGACCCTCCTTTTCTCGGGCAGTTCTTC. It yields the protein CASSLGDPPFLGQFF. The chain joins TRBV7-2 to TRBJ2-1; the D call may be TRBD1 or TRBD2 (5 bases each). Trimming pared 1 base from V and 12 bases from J, leaving 19 bases between. CDR1 is SGHTA, CDR2 FQGNSA, per germline. This CDR3 is 15 amino acids long.

This chain connects TRBV7-9 to TRBJ2-1, with a weak D call TRBD2 (6 bases). The V gene's germline CDR1 is SEHNR and CDR2 FQNEAQ (reference sequence). Trimming stripped 1 base from V and 7 bases from J, with 20 bases between. The CDR3 runs 17 residues. The CDR3: CASSLDRSQGGENEQFF. In DNA, the CDR3 is TGTGCCAGCAGCTTAGATAGGAGTCAGGGAGGAGAAAATGAGCAGTTCTTC.

The chain links TRBV10-1 to TRBJ2-7; D remains unclear. This CDR3 region has 13 residues. The germline CDR1 and CDR2 sequences are WNHNN and SYGVQD (reference sequence). With 2 bases removed from V and 2 bases from J, the gap between germline ends came to 7 bases. CDR3 bases: TGCGCCAGCAGTGAGGGCCCTACCTACGAGCAGTACTTC. Translated: CASSEGPTYEQYF.

The V call is TRBV6-2 or TRBV6-3, the J call TRBJ1-5, with D unresolved. Trimming took 6 bases from V and 2 from J, leaving 14 bases between them. The CDR3 is 15 amino acids. Germline V CDR1 and CDR2: MNHEY, SVGEGT. The CDR3 region is CASSPEWGGNQPQHF. DNA for the CDR3: TGTGCCAGCAGCCCTGAATGGGGTGGCAATCAGCCCCAGCATTTT.

This chain's CDR3 is CASSSGLAGDNEQFF. The CDR3 DNA reads as TGCGCCAGCAGCTCGGGACTAGCGGGTGACAATGAGCAGTTCTTC. The chain carries TRBV5-1 and TRBJ2-1; 12 nucleotides line up with TRBD2. Germline V gives CDR1 SGHRS, CDR2 YFSETQ. CDR3 length equals 15 residues. V trimming: 3 bases; J trimming: 5 bases; junction bases outside the gene matches: 3.